This is a list of T cell receptor beta chains from one sample in a study of T cells in localized non-small cell lung cancer. Here immunoSEQ multiplex PCR was the method, and the copy in TCRdb shows in-frame clones only, minus some. The table shows nearly 25,000 clones, with 92% occurring only once. The input for sequencing was peripheral blood, taken before any cancer treatment. These receptors were collected from a man aged 35-75 years with stage III squamous cell lung carcinoma. Both conserved end residues are part of each CDR3. The D gene is left open where the match is weak. Part of the rows lack a size; the others show once, few, many or a class for expanded clones.

J: TRBJ2-7
size: -
V: TRBV27
D: TRBD1
CDR3: CASSISRDRGKQYF
DNA: TGTGCCAGCAGTATATCTCGGGACAGGGGAAAGCAGTACTTC

J: TRBJ1-6
size: -
V: TRBV18
D: -
CDR3: CASSPKAATYSPLHF
DNA: TGTGCCAGCTCACCAAAGGCAGCTACCTACTCACCCCTCCACTTT

J: TRBJ1-2
size: -
V: TRBV7-9
D: TRBD1
CDR3: CASSSPGQGMVLYGYTF
DNA: TGTGCCAGCAGCTCGCCGGGACAGGGTATGGTCCTTTATGGCTACACCTTC

J: TRBJ1-1
size: -
V: TRBV27
D: TRBD1
CDR3: CASSQDRRTEAFF
DNA: TGTGCCAGCAGTCAGGACAGGCGCACTGAAGCTTTCTTT

J: TRBJ1-1
size: -
V: TRBV2
D: -
CDR3: CVTTLLNTEAFF
DNA: TGTGTCACGACGCTTTTGAACACTGAAGCTTTCTTT

J: TRBJ2-7
size: once
V: TRBV5-1
D: -
CDR3: CASTRDSGSYEQYF
DNA: TGCGCCAGCACTAGGGACTCCGGCTCCTACGAGCAGTACTTC

J: TRBJ2-1
size: once
V: TRBV27
D: TRBD2
CDR3: CASSLLQTSGRYYNEQFF
DNA: TGTGCCAGCAGTTTATTGCAAACTAGCGGGAGGTACTACAATGAGCAGTTCTTC

J: TRBJ2-1
size: few
V: TRBV2
D: TRBD1
CDR3: CASREGTGSYNEQFF
DNA: TGTGCCAGCAGGGAGGGGACAGGATCCTACAATGAGCAGTTCTTC

J: TRBJ2-5
size: -
V: TRBV5-6
D: -
CDR3: CASSLAAGLETQYF
DNA: TGTGCCAGCAGCTTGGCAGCTGGGCTGGAGACCCAGTACTTC

J: TRBJ2-5
size: -
V: TRBV5-4
D: -
CDR3: CASIRGETQYF
DNA: TGTGCCAGCATCCGGGGGGAGACCCAGTACTTC

J: TRBJ1-1
size: -
V: TRBV7-2
D: -
CDR3: CASSPGTGSLGGTEAFF
DNA: TGTGCCAGCAGCCCCGGGACGGGTTCCTTGGGCGGGACTGAAGCTTTCTTT

J: TRBJ1-5
size: -
V: TRBV30
D: -
CDR3: CAWSVQSNQPQHF
DNA: TGTGCCTGGAGTGTACAGAGCAATCAGCCCCAGCATTTT

J: TRBJ2-7
size: -
V: TRBV9
D: -
CDR3: CASSPSLLSYEQYF
DNA: TGTGCCAGCAGCCCCAGCCTTTTGTCATACGAGCAGTACTTC

J: TRBJ1-2
size: -
V: TRBV29-1
D: -
CDR3: CSVVPGYTF
DNA: TGCAGCGTTGTGCCCGGCTACACCTTC

J: TRBJ2-4
size: -
V: TRBV5-4
D: -
CDR3: CASSFKGEGLNIQYF
DNA: TGTGCCAGCAGCTTCAAGGGGGAGGGGTTAAACATTCAGTACTTC

J: TRBJ2-6
size: once
V: TRBV30
D: -
CDR3: CAWSGQSGANVLTF
DNA: TGTGCCTGGAGTGGACAGTCTGGGGCCAACGTCCTGACTTTC

J: TRBJ1-2
size: -
V: TRBV19
D: -
CDR3: CASSIEFPGVVYGYTF
DNA: TGTGCCAGTAGTATAGAATTCCCAGGGGTCGTCTATGGCTACACCTTC

J: TRBJ1-2
size: -
V: TRBV7-2
D: TRBD1
CDR3: CASSLVGGSGYTF
DNA: TGTGCCAGCAGCTTAGTAGGGGGCTCTGGCTACACCTTC

J: TRBJ1-1
size: -
V: TRBV5-1
D: TRBD1
CDR3: CASSGARTGETEAFF
DNA: TGCGCCAGCAGCGGGGCCCGGACAGGGGAAACTGAAGCTTTCTTT

J: TRBJ2-1
size: -
V: TRBV7-9
D: -
CDR3: CASSLTTGYNEQFF
DNA: TGTGCCAGCAGCTTAACGACTGGGTACAATGAGCAGTTCTTC

J: TRBJ1-5
size: -
V: TRBV27
D: TRBD1
CDR3: CASSPDRGASNQPQHF
DNA: TGTGCCAGCAGTCCCGACAGGGGGGCTAGCAATCAGCCCCAGCATTTT

J: TRBJ1-5
size: -
V: TRBV28
D: -
CDR3: CASRASLSNQPQHF
DNA: TGTGCCAGCCGCGCGAGTCTTAGCAATCAGCCCCAGCATTTT